This T cell receptor (beta chain) derives from a study of T cells in women clearing cervical HPV infection. Study-wide background: Donors had HPV16-related CIN3 or worse; 2 had invasive cancer.

By frequency, this clone is medium-sized. The antigen remains unidentified. The CDR3 end is not reached by the read, which stops 3 residues before it; the germline J gene fills it in. Clones were read by immunoSEQ multiplex PCR, and TCRdb kept only the in-frame ones, dropping some. There are about 32,000 clones in the sample, with roughly 4.2% held by the top ten. Study-wide results and caveats: Timing of associations relative to infection is unclear; T-cell subsets were not isolated.

V lost 3 bases to trimming and J lost 3 bases, with 5 bases between them. CDR3 length equals 11 residues. CDR1 and CDR2 from the germline V gene are SQVTM and ANQGSEA. Specimen: blood buffy coat. V and J are TRBV29-1 and TRBJ2-5, with D maybe TRBD2 (5 bases). The TCR was taken from a woman between 18 and 70 years old with a cervical HPV16 infection that either progressed to CIN3+ or cleared (not recorded which). The CDR3 DNA, read in part, is TGCAGCGTTGAGAGGGAAGAGACC. Its translation is CSVEREET. The whole CDR3 region reads CSVEREETQYF.